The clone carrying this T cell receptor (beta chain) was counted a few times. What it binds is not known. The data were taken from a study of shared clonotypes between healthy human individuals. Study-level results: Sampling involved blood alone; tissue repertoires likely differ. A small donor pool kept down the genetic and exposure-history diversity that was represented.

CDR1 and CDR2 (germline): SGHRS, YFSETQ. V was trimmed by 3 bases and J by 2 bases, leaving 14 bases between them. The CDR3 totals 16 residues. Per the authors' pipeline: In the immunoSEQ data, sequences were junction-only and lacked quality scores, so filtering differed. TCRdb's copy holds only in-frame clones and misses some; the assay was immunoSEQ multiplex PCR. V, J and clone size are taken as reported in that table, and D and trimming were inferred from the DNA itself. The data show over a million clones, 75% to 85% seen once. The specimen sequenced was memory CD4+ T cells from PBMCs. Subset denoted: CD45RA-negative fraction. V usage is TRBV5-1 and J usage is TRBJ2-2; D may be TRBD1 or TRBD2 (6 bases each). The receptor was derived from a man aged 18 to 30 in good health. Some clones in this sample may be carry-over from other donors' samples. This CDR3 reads CASSSGAGPNTGELFF. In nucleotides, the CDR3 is TGCGCCAGCAGCTCGGGGGCAGGACCAAACACCGGGGAGCTGTTTTTT. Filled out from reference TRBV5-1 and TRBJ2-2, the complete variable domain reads KAGVTQTPRYLIKTRGQQVTLSCSPISGHRSVSWYQQTPGQGLQFLFEYFSETQRNKGNFPGRFSGRQFSNSRSEMNVSTLELGDSALYLCASSSGAGPNTGELFFGEGSRLTVL.